What follows are 31 T cell receptor beta chains derived from one specimen sequenced in a study of T cell clonotyping in hematopoietic cell transplantation. The sample's time point: recipient sample about 28 days before transplant, after cytoreduction. Repertoires were generated with immunoSEQ multiplex PCR, while TCRdb's copy carries only in-frame clones and drops some. The sample comprises roughly 30,000 clones, roughly 84% of which are singletons, and roughly 1.9% rests with the top ten. The sequencing here drew on peripheral blood mononuclear cells, taken before stem cell transplant. These TCRs come from a man aged 35 to 55 with acute myeloid leukemia. Some clones in this sample may be carry-over from other donors' samples.

The rearrangement joins TRBV28 to TRBJ1-5; D might be TRBD1 (6 bases). V dropped 6 bases and J dropped 7 bases, with 19 bases sitting between them. Germline lookup yields CDR1 MDHEN and CDR2 SYDVKM. This CDR3 comprises 15 residues. This chain's CDR3 is CASRPGGQGHQPQHF. DNA of the CDR3: TGTGCCAGCAGGCCGGGGGGGCAGGGGCACCAGCCCCAGCATTTT.

The chain joins TRBV14 to TRBJ1-4, with D possibly TRBD1 on 6 matching bases. The CDR3 runs 16 residues. V was pared by 3 bases and J by 4 bases, with 15 bases between. CDR1 and CDR2 (germline): SGHDN, FVKESK. The CDR3 loop is CASSQGAANLNEKLFF. The CDR3 region has the DNA TGTGCCAGCAGCCAGGGGGCCGCAAACCTTAATGAAAAACTGTTTTTT.

V is TRBV2 and J is TRBJ2-7, with D possibly TRBD1 on 6 matching bases. In germline, CDR1 is SNHLY, CDR2 FYNNEI. This CDR3 has 13 amino acids. V lost 6 bases and J 2 bases, leaving 11 bases between the germline ends. CDR3 region: CASREGQAYEQYF. In nucleotides, the CDR3 is TGTGCCAGCAGAGAGGGACAAGCCTACGAGCAGTACTTC.

This chain connects TRBV5-1 to TRBJ1-1, with 10 bases identical to TRBD1. The CDR3 has 18 residues. Germline V gene data show CDR1 as SGHRS and CDR2 as YFSETQ. V lost 4 bases, J lost 6 bases, and 18 bases stayed unmatched. CDR3 protein: CASSRFSTGGPKVSEAFF. The CDR3 bases are TGCGCCAGCAGCAGATTTTCGACAGGGGGCCCAAAAGTGTCTGAAGCTTTCTTT.

This sequence joins TRBV7-8 and TRBJ2-3, with D perhaps being TRBD1 or TRBD2 (6 bases each). V gave up 1 base and J gave up 0 bases, with 11 bases separating them. Germline V lookup: CDR1 SGHVS, CDR2 FQNEAQ. CDR3 size: 16 residues. CDR3 loop: CASSLVGGLSTDTQYF. The CDR3 nucleotides are TGTGCCAGCAGCTTAGTTGGGGGGCTAAGCACAGATACGCAGTATTTT.

The chain links TRBV4-1 to TRBJ1-2, with no clear D. Trimming cost V 0 bases and J 4 bases, with 12 bases left between them. CDR1 is MGHRA, CDR2 YSYEKL, per germline. The CDR3 runs 15 residues. This chain's CDR3 is CASSQEVGIVYGYTF. The DNA of the CDR3 is TGCGCCAGCAGCCAAGAGGTGGGGATCGTCTATGGCTACACCTTC.

This chain links TRBV4-1 with TRBJ2-3, with 7 bases aligning to TRBD2. Trimming took 7 bases from V and 7 from J; bases not matched to a gene: 8. CDR3 length equals 13 residues. CDR1 is MGHRA, CDR2 YSYEKL, per germline. This CDR3 reads CASTPSSGYTQYF. In DNA form, the CDR3 reads TGCGCCAGCACCCCTTCTAGCGGTTATACGCAGTATTTT.

The count of this clone is one. The V gene is TRBV7-2, the J gene TRBJ2-3; the D gene is possibly TRBD1 (5 bases). Germline CDR1 SGHTA, CDR2 FQGNSA. The ends were cut back, 4 bases at V and 2 bases at J, with 10 bases in the middle. This CDR3 has 14 amino acids. The CDR3 loop is CASSSDRYTDTQYF. The CDR3 nucleotides read TGTGCCAGCAGCTCAGACAGATACACAGATACGCAGTATTTT.

There are a few counts of this clone. The rearrangement uses TRBV5-1 and TRBJ2-2, with TRBD1 matching over 9 bases. The CDR3 is 16 amino acids. The germline gives CDR1 SGHRS, CDR2 YFSETQ. V trimming: 0 bases; J trimming: 7 bases; junction bases outside the gene matches: 7. CDR3 sequence: CASSLAPQGAIGELFF. CDR3 DNA: TGCGCCAGCAGCTTGGCCCCACAGGGGGCAATCGGGGAGCTGTTTTTT.

For the CDR3, the DNA is TGTGCCAGCAGCAAGCCCGACAGGGGAAGATCCTACGAGCAGTACTTC. The encoded protein is CASSKPDRGRSYEQYF. The gene calls are TRBV21-1 and TRBJ2-7; no check of the table's D call, TRBD1, against the DNA was made. TRBV21-1 is shown as a pseudogene. This CDR3 spans 16 amino acids.

As DNA, the CDR3 is TGTGCCAGCAGCCCGTGGGGGACCAACACCGGGGAGCTGTTTTTT. Residues: CASSPWGTNTGELFF. The chain has TRBV28 and TRBJ2-2; D is perhaps TRBD1 or TRBD2 (5 bases each). Germline V gene lookup returns CDR1 MDHEN and CDR2 SYDVKM. Trimming took 6 bases from V and 2 from J, leaving 13 bases between them. This CDR3 comprises 15 residues.

The rearrangement uses TRBV5-1 and TRBJ1-6; D not resolved. This CDR3 has 16 residues. The V gene lost 6 bases and the J gene lost 0 bases, with 13 bases spanning the gap. The germline gives CDR1 SGHRS, CDR2 YFSETQ. CDR3 DNA sequence: TGCGCCAGCATGGCCCAATCAGGCTCCTATAATTCACCCCTCCACTTT. Protein: CASMAQSGSYNSPLHF.

V is TRBV4-2 and J is TRBJ2-1, with 7 bases matching TRBD2. CDR1 LGHNA and CDR2 YNFKEQ come from the germline V gene. The CDR3 loop spans 18 amino acids. With V trimmed by 1 base and J by 6 bases, 15 bases remained unmatched. The CDR3 coding sequence is TGTGCCAGCAGCCAAGGGACGACTCGCGGGAGTTTGTTCAATGAGCAGTTCTTC. Encoded protein: CASSQGTTRGSLFNEQFF.

This rearrangement joins TRBV4-3 to TRBJ2-7; 7 bases line up with TRBD2. This CDR3 contains 18 residues. Germline CDR1 LGHNA, CDR2 YSLEER. V lost 3 bases to trimming and J lost 3 bases; unmatched junction nucleotides: 17. CDR3 region: CASSHEPLGGASGYEQYF. CDR3 bases: TGCGCCAGCAGCCACGAGCCACTCGGCGGGGCTAGCGGCTACGAGCAGTACTTC.

Written as DNA, the CDR3 is TGTGCCAGCATCCTAGACCTCAAACAGACCCAGTACTTC. Translation gives CASILDLKQTQYF. The V gene is TRBV2, the J gene TRBJ2-5, with D uncertain. CDR3 length: 13 amino acids. V lost 7 bases, J lost 6 bases, and 15 bases lay in between. Germline V gives CDR1 SNHLY, CDR2 FYNNEI. The full variable domain, its missing parts supplied by reference TRBV2 and TRBJ2-5, is EPEVTQTPSHQVTQMGQEVILRCVPISNHLYFYWYRQILGQKVEFLVSFYNNEISEKSEIFDDQFSVERPDGSNFTLKIRSTKLEDSAMYFCASILDLKQTQYFGPGTRLLVL.

The chain uses TRBV10-3 and TRBJ2-1, with D unclear. V lost 5 bases and J lost 8, with 13 bases in between. CDR3 length equals 13 residues. Germline V gives CDR1 ENHRY, CDR2 SYGVKD. The CDR3 region has the DNA TGTGCCATCAGTTCCCCCCAGTCAGATGAGCAGTTCTTC. Its translation: CAISSPQSDEQFF.

The chain links TRBV6-1 to TRBJ2-1; D is ambiguous. The CDR3 contains 13 residues. Germline V gene lookup returns CDR1 MNHNS and CDR2 SASEGT. The V gene lost 9 bases and the J gene lost 5 bases, with 14 bases spanning the gap. The CDR3 reads CASRYSQNNEQFF. CDR3 sequence (DNA): TGTGCCAGTCGATATTCACAAAACAATGAGCAGTTCTTC.

For the CDR3, the DNA is TGCAGTGCTAGCCCGAACACTGAAGCTTTCTTT. It specifies CSASPNTEAFF. V and J are TRBV20-1 and TRBJ1-1; D is unclear. Germline-derived CDR1 and CDR2 are DFQATT and SNEGSKA (reference sequence). The CDR3 is made up of 11 amino acids. Trimming cost V 3 bases and J 1 base, with 3 bases left between them.

This chain joins TRBV5-1 and TRBJ2-6; possible D gene TRBD1, 6 bases. The CDR3 spans 16 residues. V lost 4 bases to trimming and J lost 7 bases, with 18 bases between them. CDR1 is SGHRS and CDR2 is YFSETQ in the germline V gene. CDR3 DNA: TGCGCCAGCAGCCTCAGCACAGGGATGGGCGCCAACGTCCTGACTTTC. Amino acid sequence: CASSLSTGMGANVLTF.

V and J are TRBV5-1 and TRBJ2-1, with D maybe TRBD1 (6 bases). Trimming removed 0 bases at V and 1 base at J, with 14 bases between. CDR1 is SGHRS and CDR2 is YFSETQ in the germline V gene. This CDR3 region has 17 residues. CDR3 protein: CASSLGVGGSSYNEQFF. CDR3 sequence (DNA): TGCGCCAGCAGCTTGGGGGTAGGGGGATCTTCCTACAATGAGCAGTTCTTC. Full variable domain (missing parts from reference TRBV5-1 and TRBJ2-1): KAGVTQTPRYLIKTRGQQVTLSCSPISGHRSVSWYQQTPGQGLQFLFEYFSETQRNKGNFPGRFSGRQFSNSRSEMNVSTLELGDSALYLCASSLGVGGSSYNEQFFGPGTRLTVL.

The chain carries TRBV30 and TRBJ1-2; no definite D call. The V end lost 3 bases, the J end lost 4 bases, and 15 bases lay between the germline ends. The CDR3 is made up of 14 amino acids. Per the germline V gene, CDR1 is GTSNPN and CDR2 is SVGIG (reference sequence). CDR3 amino acids: CAWRRKEGGYGYTF. The CDR3 nucleotides read TGTGCCTGGAGGCGCAAAGAGGGTGGCTATGGCTACACCTTC.

The rearrangement joins TRBV30 to TRBJ1-3; TRBD1 matches 9 bases. The CDR3 spans 16 residues. The junction had 10 bases not matched to a gene; V was cut back by 0 bases and J by 7 bases. CDR1 and CDR2 (germline): GTSNPN, SVGIG (reference sequence). The CDR3: CAWSVPGQGLGNTIYF. The CDR3 region has the DNA TGTGCCTGGAGTGTCCCGGGACAGGGATTGGGTAACACCATATATTTT. Using reference TRBV30 and TRBJ1-3 for the parts outside the CDR3, the full variable domain is SQTIHQWPATLVQPVGSPLSLECTVEGTSNPNLYWYRQAAGRGLQLLFYSVGIGQISSEVPQNLSASRPQDRQFILSSKKLLLSDSGFYLCAWSVPGQGLGNTIYFGEGSWLTVV.

This clone occurred a few times. DNA of the CDR3: TGTGCCAGCAGTCTCGACGGATCCTACGAGCAGTACTTC. Its translation: CASSLDGSYEQYF. This chain uses TRBV6-1 with TRBJ2-7; no definite D call. CDR3 length: 13 amino acids. V was clipped by 5 bases and J by 1 base, with 9 bases between them. Germline values: CDR1 MNHNS, CDR2 SASEGT.

The genes are TRBV28 and TRBJ1-2; D perhaps matches TRBD1 (5 bases). The V end lost 6 bases, the J end lost 2 bases, and 16 bases lay between the germline ends. Germline-derived CDR1 and CDR2 are MDHEN and SYDVKM. The CDR3 covers 15 residues. DNA of the CDR3: TGTGCCAGCAGCCCTGCGGGGGAGTGGAACTATGGCTACACCTTC. Translation: CASSPAGEWNYGYTF.

The J gene is TRBJ1-4, the V gene TRBV19; 10 bases are a match to TRBD1. V shed 3 bases, J shed 7 bases, and the junction held 5 bases outside the gene matches. Germline V CDR1 and CDR2: LNHDA, SQIVND (reference sequence). This CDR3 is 15 amino acids long. The CDR3 DNA reads as TGTGCCAGTAGTATTCCTGGGACAGGGGTTGAAAAACTGTTTTTT. Translated: CASSIPGTGVEKLFF.

The chain uses TRBV2 and TRBJ1-3; no firm D call. This CDR3 spans 14 amino acids. CDR1 is SNHLY, CDR2 FYNNEI, per germline. V gave up 6 bases and J gave up 7 bases, with 16 bases separating them. This CDR3 is CASSVLSIGNTIYF. The CDR3 DNA sequence: TGTGCCAGCAGCGTACTTTCGATTGGGAACACCATATATTTT.

The V and J genes are TRBV6-5 and TRBJ2-7, with TRBD2 identical over 7 bases. This CDR3 comprises 14 residues. Germline V lookup: CDR1 MNHEY, CDR2 SVGAGI. Trimming at V came to 2 bases and at J to 7 bases, leaving 8 bases not matched to a gene. In DNA, the CDR3 is TGTGCCAGCAGTTACCAAGTGGGGGGGTGGGAGCAGTACTTC. This codes for CASSYQVGGWEQYF.

Note on this clone: The germline gene is not matched at one end of the junction; a read error may be the cause. Other DNA variants within this sample encode the same CDR3. The J gene is TRBJ1-1, the V gene TRBV5-4; D gene uncertain. CDR1 and CDR2 (germline): SGHNT, YYREEE (reference sequence). The CDR3 is 13 amino acids. CDR3 sequence: CASSLVSNTEAFF. The CDR3 bases are TGTGCCAGCAGCTTGGTATCGAACACTGAGGCTTTCTTT. Together with reference TRBV5-4 and TRBJ1-1, the CDR3 gives the full variable domain: ETGVTQSPTHLIKTRGQQVTLRCSSQSGHNTVSWYQQALGQGPQFIFQYYREEENGRGNFPPRFSGLQFPNYSSELNVNALELDDSALYLCASSLVSNTEAFFGQGTRLTVV.

This clone was seen a few times. This chain uses TRBV5-6 with TRBJ1-2, with no clear D. This CDR3 has 13 amino acids. CDR1 is SGHDT, CDR2 YYEEEE, per germline. V was pared by 6 bases and J by 2 bases, with 11 bases between. DNA for the CDR3: TGTGCCAGCATGTGGACGGGGAACTATGGCTACACCTTC. It yields the protein CASMWTGNYGYTF.

This clone was counted once. This chain's CDR3 is CASRNTGGSYEQYF. For the CDR3, the DNA is TGTGCCAGCAGAAACACAGGGGGATCCTACGAGCAGTACTTC. This sequence joins TRBV25-1 and TRBJ2-7; 8 bases map to TRBD1. CDR1 MGHDK and CDR2 SYGVNS come from the germline V gene. The CDR3 loop spans 14 amino acids. Unmatched junction bases numbered 5, after V lost 6 bases and J lost 1 base.

The rearrangement joins TRBV11-2 to TRBJ1-3; no definite D call. The V end was cut by 1 base, the J end by 0 bases, with 4 bases between. Germline V lookup: CDR1 SGHAT, CDR2 FQNNGV. This CDR3 region has 14 residues. In nucleotides, the CDR3 is TGTGCCAGCAGCTTAGGAAGCTCTGGAAACACCATATATTTT. It specifies CASSLGSSGNTIYF.